This T cell receptor beta chain was profiled in a study of T cell repertoires in cytomegalovirus infection. TCRdb re-called the reads with MiXCR, one entry per CDR3 protein. The profile covers approximately 81,000 distinct CDR3 sequences, with approximately 24% appearing a single time and approximately 49% taken by the ten largest. The germline CDR1 and CDR2 sequences are MNHEY and SMNVEV (reference sequence). V lost 5 bases, J lost 8 bases, and 22 bases lay in between. There are 16 residues in the CDR3. For this clonotype: What it binds is unknown.

Overall study results and limits: Individuals carrying CMV plus the relevant HLA were identified by cumulative frequency of public TCR beta families. Dominant in the ex vivo response were TCR beta clonotypes restricted by HLA-C and specific for CMV.

The receptor was isolated from a human donor in good health (CMV status not recorded). Some clones in this sample may be carry-over from other donors' samples. Here the sequenced sample was CD8+ T cells from cultured PBMCs, taken from culture after CMV antigen stimulation. The J gene is TRBJ2-1, the V gene TRBV27; D is possibly TRBD1 or TRBD2 (5 bases each). The CDR3 here is CASSASPTGAQDEQFF. The CDR3 nucleotides read TGTGCCAGCAGTGCAAGCCCCACCGGGGCTCAGGATGAGCAGTTCTTC.